What follows is one T cell receptor beta chain and its context. This clonotype was counted ten times or more. It has no known antigen specificity. One base away there is no much larger clone; base qualities are not given. TCR beta CDR3 regions were amplified from RNA transcripts for repertoire sequencing. HTBI primers and the Qiagen OneStep RT-PCR kit were used in a first-round RT-PCR, which was followed by a second-round multiplex PCR, size selection and purification. Sequencing of the libraries was carried out on an Illumina HiSeq2000 in paired-end mode with 100 bp reads. Concerning the study's data processing: SOAPnuke was used for read processing, and reads with adapters, uncalled bases, a mean Phred below 15, or no exact constant-primer or identifier match were discarded. COPE v1.2.5 was used to merge the high-quality paired reads. Clonotypes were defined as unique nucleotide sequences and were aligned to IMGT TRB V, D and J references using MiTCR v1.1. Analysis was restricted to V-J combinations with a frequency above 0.0001, which covered 98% to 99.2% of repertoires. For each V-J combination, a TCR clonal expansion and chaos score was defined as F50 clonal expansion divided by the chaos observed in the TCRdist matrix. Features were reduced by Welch's t-statistics and random forest to over 10 V-J combinations, which fed a naive Bayes classifier. The Morisita-Horn index was used to measure how similar the thyroid and blood repertoires were. The public sequencing data were trimmed at Q25 with fastp and processed into clonotypes with MiXCR by TCRdb, which kept only in-frame beta chains. All rows with the same CDR3 protein become a single entry with the most common DNA and genes. TCRdb, not the original authors, processed these V and J calls. For this sample there are over 150,000 distinct CDR3 sequences; over 35% appear just once. 5.8% of the sample is taken by the ten largest.

The ophthalmopathy patients had moderately to severely active disease, with a Clinical Activity Score of 3 or higher, a NOSPECS grade of 4 or higher, and a disease duration of less than 3 months. Patients with other autoimmune diseases, uncontrolled infections, pregnancy or lactation were excluded. Clinical symptoms, serum thyroxine, TRAb, thyroid ultrasound and orbital computed tomography formed the basis of the diagnosis. Ficoll-Paque density gradient centrifugation was used to isolate PBMCs from under 11 ml of fresh peripheral blood. Total RNA was extracted using Trizol reagent, and RNA quality was checked on an Agilent 2100 Bioanalyzer. This entry is derived from a study of Graves' ophthalmopathy and Graves' hyperthyroidism (dated by TCRdb to the late 2010s). With regard to the full study: Peripheral blood was collected at initial diagnosis, prior to any treatment. In total, approximately 140 blood samples were TCR-sequenced: approximately 42 ophthalmopathy, some 75 hyperthyroidism and about 17 hyperthyroidism-to-ophthalmopathy patients. The 80 to 100 discovery patients were randomly divided into training and test sets at a 7:3 ratio. Following sample collection, hyperthyroidism patients were given methimazole at a starting dose of 30 mg daily, and ophthalmopathy patients were given high-dose intravenous methylprednisolone. In roughly 6 hyperthyroidism patients, the T-cell repertoire of thyroid tissue was compared with the T-cell repertoire of blood. For independent validation, a separate cohort was made up of around 19 hyperthyroidism patients plus 17 patients who later progressed from hyperthyroidism to ophthalmopathy. To explore V-J signatures that distinguish ophthalmopathy from hyperthyroidism, a discovery set of about 99 patients was enrolled, made up of under 50 with ophthalmopathy and 55 to 65 with stable hyperthyroidism. TCR beta repertoire signatures were used to distinguish Graves' ophthalmopathy from Graves' hyperthyroidism and to predict progression to ophthalmopathy.

On the study overall, not on this receptor specifically: In validation, the model predicted ophthalmopathy progression with about 64% sensitivity and about 77% specificity; roughly 12 predicted patients were CT-confirmed with GO in a median of about 6.2 months. Sample size was not statistically predetermined, and group allocation was not concealed from the investigators. Most expanded thyroid clonotypes with a frequency above 0.001 also appeared in blood, which suggests that blood repertoires may reflect the immune response in the thyroid. Ophthalmopathy was separated from stable hyperthyroidism by the 13-signature model with just under 90% sensitivity and 81% to 84% specificity in cross-validation and with 80%/75% in the test set.

From the germline V gene, CDR1 is MGHDK and CDR2 is SYGVNS. Measured from the cysteine to the phenylalanine, the CDR3 is 16 residues long. CDR3 DNA is the only sequence kept; it has 48 bases, read in frame from the first base. The junction carries 11 bases between V and J, which are trimmed by 1 base and 1 base respectively. Sequenced sample: peripheral blood. This sequence was found in a woman in her thirties or forties with Graves' ophthalmopathy. Donor details come from another sample of the same person, matched by shared clones. This receptor chain uses TRBV25-1 and TRBJ2-4; TRBD1 could be the D gene, as 5 bases match. The DNA sequence follows: TGTGCCAGCAGTGAATCGTCGGACACTGCCAAAAACATTCAGTACTTC. It codes for CASSESSDTAKNIQYF.